This TCR beta chain was identified during a study of post-analysis software for immune sequencing data. Study results and limitations: By F measure, samples from a shared preparation batch strongly co-clustered. TRBV5-6, TRBV5-1 and TRBV20-1 were among five TRBV segments more frequent in patients than controls.

This clonotype was detected only a few times. Its antigen is still unknown. Trimming left V 5 bases short and J 8 bases short, with 14 bases between. The CDR3 runs 13 residues. Germline V gene sequence: CDR1 MNHEY, CDR2 SMNVEV (reference sequence). Each TCR beta cDNA library carried unique molecular identifiers. The source material, 1 to 10 million T cells, gave rise to 450,000 to 550,000 cDNA molecules. TCRdb re-called the PCR reads through MiXCR, storing one row per CDR3 protein. Among roughly 620,000 distinct CDR3 sequences listed, 40% to 50% were seen once. The chain employs TRBV27 and TRBJ2-3, with no clear D. Sequenced material: blood. This receptor was taken from a girl aged 10-17 years with multiple sclerosis. CDR3 DNA: TGTGCCAGCAGTCACGCTAGAGGCGGTACGCAGTATTTT. As protein: CASSHARGGTQYF.